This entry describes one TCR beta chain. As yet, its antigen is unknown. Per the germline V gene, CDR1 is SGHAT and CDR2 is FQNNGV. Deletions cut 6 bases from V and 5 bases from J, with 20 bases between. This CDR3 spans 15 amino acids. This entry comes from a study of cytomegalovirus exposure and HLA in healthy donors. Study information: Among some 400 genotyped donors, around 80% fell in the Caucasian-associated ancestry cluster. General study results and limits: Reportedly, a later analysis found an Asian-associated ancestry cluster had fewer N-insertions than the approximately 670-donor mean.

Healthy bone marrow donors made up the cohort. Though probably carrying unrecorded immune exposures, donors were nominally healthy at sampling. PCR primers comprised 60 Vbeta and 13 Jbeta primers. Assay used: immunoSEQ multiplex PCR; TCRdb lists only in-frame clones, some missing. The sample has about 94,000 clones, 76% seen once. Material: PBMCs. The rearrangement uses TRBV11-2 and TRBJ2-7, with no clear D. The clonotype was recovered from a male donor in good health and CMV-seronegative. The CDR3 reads CASRPEVQSIDEQYF. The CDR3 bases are TGTGCCAGCAGACCCGAGGTCCAATCGATAGACGAGCAGTACTTC.